This T cell receptor (beta chain) was obtained from a study of T-cell memory formation after mild COVID-19. Study context: Clusters were largely donor specific.

This CDR3 has 14 amino acids. Trimming shortened V by 7 bases and J by 4 bases, and 16 bases separated the two germline ends. TCRdb reanalysed the 5' RACE reads using MiXCR and keeps one entry per CDR3 protein. Of some 88,000 distinct CDR3 sequences in the sample, 20% to 30% were seen once. Note on this clonotype: Its antigen is as yet unknown.

Study outcomes and limitations: In second-wave clones peaking day 37, SARS-CoV-2 specificity remained unconfirmed. Later expanders leaned CD4+, whereas clones that contracted between day 15 and 85 were balanced CD4/CD8. Detection of some responders pre-infection suggested pre-existing cross-reactive memory T cells participated.

This TCR was sampled from a man between 18 and 35 years old who had mild COVID-19 (a few samples of this study predate the infection). Cell type and time point are not known. Sequencing was carried out using PBMCs or a T cell subset sorted from them (not recorded which). This sequence joins TRBV12-3 or TRBV12-4 and TRBJ1-1; D is perhaps TRBD1 (6 bases). In DNA form, the CDR3 reads TGTGCCAGCACCCTAGGAGGGGGGTTCACTGAAGCTTTCTTT. Protein product: CASTLGGGFTEAFF.